The 23 T cell receptor beta chains presented below share a single source sample, sequenced in a study of shared clonotypes between healthy human individuals. Measured with immunoSEQ multiplex PCR; TCRdb has only the in-frame clones, and not every one. The sample yields some 1 million clones, about 77% seen once. Sequencing was carried out using memory CD4+ T cells sorted from blood. Documented subset: CD45RA-negative fraction. The receptor set was obtained from a young man in good health.

In this sample, this clone turned up once. This chain connects TRBV7-9 to TRBJ2-1, with 9 bases aligning to TRBD2. CDR3 length: 14 residues. Germline CDR1 reads SEHNR; CDR2 reads FQNEAQ (reference sequence). V was pared by 2 bases and J by 9 bases, with 5 bases of the junction left unmatched. The CDR3: CASSLQREVGEQFF. The CDR3 DNA is TGTGCCAGCAGCTTACAGCGGGAGGTTGGTGAGCAGTTCTTC.

This chain joins TRBV10-3 and TRBJ1-5, with a tentative D call TRBD1 (6 bases). Germline CDR1 and CDR2: ENHRY and SYGVKD. This CDR3 has 14 residues. Trimming cost V 6 bases and J 4 bases, with 13 bases left between them. In DNA form, the CDR3 reads TGTGCCATCAGGAAGGACAGTCCTAATCAGCCCCAGCATTTT. Translation: CAIRKDSPNQPQHF.

Notes on this clone: Additional DNA sequences in this sample encode the identical CDR3. The chain recombines TRBV11-2 with TRBJ1-6, with D unclear. V lost 0 bases, J lost 4 bases, and 4 bases lay in between. CDR1 and CDR2 (germline): SGHAT, FQNNGV. The CDR3 runs to 14 residues. The CDR3 is CASSLDGYNSPLHF. CDR3 in DNA: TGTGCCAGCAGCTTAGACGGATATAATTCACCCCTCCACTTT.

The chain joins TRBV7-2 to TRBJ2-7, with 7 positions matching TRBD1. V shed 5 bases, J shed 2 bases, and the junction held 9 bases outside the gene matches. CDR1 is SGHTA and CDR2 is FQGNSA in the germline V gene. The length of the CDR3 is 15 residues. CDR3 in amino acids: CASSQTGTAPYEQYF. CDR3 in DNA: TGTGCCAGCAGCCAAACCGGGACAGCGCCCTACGAGCAGTACTTC.

The chain recombines TRBV11-2 with TRBJ2-3, with D unclear. This CDR3 region has 15 residues. The V gene's germline CDR1 is SGHAT and CDR2 FQNNGV. Trimming shortened V by 3 bases and J by 5 bases, and 15 bases separated the two germline ends. The CDR3 DNA sequence: TGTGCCAGCAGCTTCCCGGCGGTAGGAGAAGATACGCAGTATTTT. Protein: CASSFPAVGEDTQYF.

V is TRBV9 and J is TRBJ2-2; D call uncertain. V lost 4 bases, J lost 6 bases, and 13 bases lay in between. This CDR3 region has 14 residues. Germline V gene sequence: CDR1 SGDLS, CDR2 YYNGEE. The DNA of the CDR3 is TGTGCCAGCAGCAAACCAGTGGCGGCCGGGGAGCTGTTTTTT. Translation: CASSKPVAAGELFF.

A few counts support this clone. The J gene is TRBJ2-3, the V gene TRBV18; no firm D call. Germline CDR1 reads KGHSH; CDR2 reads LQKENI. The V end was cut by 3 bases, the J end by 5 bases, with 9 bases between. The CDR3 is 13 residues long. The CDR3, as DNA: TGTGCCAGCTCACCGACGGAGAGAGATACGCAGTATTTT. This sequence encodes CASSPTERDTQYF.

The rearrangement joins TRBV28 to TRBJ1-4; 11 bases agree with TRBD1. Germline V gene lookup returns CDR1 MDHEN and CDR2 SYDVKM. The CDR3 spans 16 residues. V dropped 6 bases and J dropped 7; count of bases not matched to a gene: 10. The CDR3 sequence: CASREGTGGFGEKLFF. The CDR3 DNA is TGTGCCAGCAGGGAGGGGACAGGGGGTTTCGGTGAAAAACTGTTTTTT.

Concerning this clone: At one end, the junction sequence differs from germline, possibly due to a read error. The same CDR3 arises from other DNA sequences in this sample as well. The genes are TRBV7-9 and TRBJ1-1, with D tentatively TRBD1 (5 bases). This CDR3 is 11 amino acids long. In germline, CDR1 is SEHNR, CDR2 FQNEAQ (reference sequence). CDR3 loop: CASSLGTGAFF. CDR3 bases: TGTGCCAGCAGCCTAGGGACTGGAGCTTTCTTT.

This clone showed up many times. Other DNA sequences in the sample encode the same CDR3. The chain employs TRBV9 and TRBJ1-2, with 9 positions matching TRBD1. The CDR3 consists of 15 residues. Germline V gives CDR1 SGDLS, CDR2 YYNGEE. V shed 3 bases, J shed 2 bases, and the junction held 5 bases outside the gene matches. The CDR3 coding sequence is TGTGCCAGCAGCGAAGGACAGGGGATGAACTATGGCTACACCTTC. It translates to CASSEGQGMNYGYTF.

This clone was counted a single time. The identical CDR3 is also encoded by other nucleotide sequences in the sample. The chain links TRBV30 to TRBJ1-1; no definite D call. CDR1 and CDR2 (germline): GTSNPN, SVGIG (reference sequence). The V gene lost 1 base and the J gene lost 0 bases, with 3 bases spanning the gap. There are 12 residues in the CDR3. The CDR3 sequence is CAWSDMNTEAFF. The DNA for the CDR3 is TGTGCCTGGAGTGACATGAACACTGAAGCTTTCTTT.

The rearrangement uses TRBV2 and TRBJ2-1; D perhaps matches TRBD2 (7 bases). Germline V gene data show CDR1 as SNHLY and CDR2 as FYNNEI. CDR3 size: 12 residues. Trimming shortened V by 8 bases and J by 15 bases, and 20 bases separated the two germline ends. The CDR3 sequence is CASGGGPAGRFF. The CDR3 DNA reads TGTGCCAGCGGGGGGGGCCCAGCGGGAAGGTTCTTC.

This clone was seen a few times. V gene TRBV25-1 combines with J gene TRBJ1-5, with D uncertain. The CDR3 length is 14 residues. Germline loops: CDR1 MGHDK, CDR2 SYGVNS. With 3 bases removed from V and 6 bases from J, the gap between germline ends came to 12 bases. CDR3 loop: CASSDHGGSQPQHF. CDR3 in DNA: TGTGCCAGCAGTGATCATGGAGGGAGTCAGCCCCAGCATTTT.

This clone was observed a single time. This chain uses TRBV19 with TRBJ2-1; D not resolved. V was clipped by 3 bases and J by 6 bases, with 12 bases between them. CDR1 is LNHDA and CDR2 is SQIVND in the germline V gene (reference sequence). The CDR3 contains 14 residues. Here the CDR3 reads CASSIRGVFNEQFF. DNA of the CDR3: TGTGCCAGTAGTATTCGTGGGGTTTTCAATGAGCAGTTCTTC.

The rearrangement joins TRBV2 to TRBJ2-5, with TRBD1 identical over 10 bases. This CDR3 is 15 amino acids long. The germline CDR1 and CDR2 sequences are SNHLY and FYNNEI. Trimming at V came to 0 bases and at J to 7 bases, leaving 5 bases not matched to a gene. The CDR3 DNA reads as TGTGCCAGCAGTGAAGCGGGACAGGGGAAGGGGACCCAGTACTTC. This gives the protein CASSEAGQGKGTQYF.

The chain couples TRBV6-4 to TRBJ1-4; D is ambiguous. The CDR3 length is 15 residues. Germline lookup yields CDR1 MRHNA and CDR2 SNTAGT. V lost 3 bases, J lost 4 bases, and 12 bases lay in between. The CDR3 loop reads CASSENYGSNEKLFF. DNA for the CDR3: TGTGCCAGCAGTGAGAATTATGGAAGTAATGAAAAACTGTTTTTT.

J is TRBJ1-3 and V is TRBV19, with unresolved D. V was cut by 3 bases and J by 0 bases, with 9 bases left in between. Germline CDR1 reads LNHDA; CDR2 reads SQIVND (reference sequence). The CDR3 covers 15 residues. Here the CDR3 reads CASSIGGSSGNTIYF. Here the CDR3 DNA reads TGTGCCAGTAGTATTGGTGGGAGCTCTGGAAACACCATATATTTT.

This clone occurred a few times. This sequence joins TRBV4-2 and TRBJ2-7; 13 bases line up with TRBD2. The CDR3 runs to 16 residues. Germline trimming cut 4 bases from V and 3 bases from J; bases unmatched to any gene: 6. CDR1 and CDR2 from the germline V gene are LGHNA and YNFKEQ. As DNA, the CDR3 is TGTGCCAGCAGCCGGGAACTAGCGGGGGGGATCTACGAGCAGTACTTC. Protein product: CASSRELAGGIYEQYF.

This sequence joins TRBV5-4 and TRBJ1-2, with TRBD1 matching 9 bases. The V gene's germline CDR1 is SGHNT and CDR2 YYREEE (reference sequence). The J segment lost 4 bases and the V segment lost 4 bases, leaving 8 bases of the junction unmatched. The CDR3 has 15 amino acids. The CDR3 DNA follows: TGTGCCAGCAGCACGGACAGGGGATCCACCTATGGCTACACCTTC. Its translation is CASSTDRGSTYGYTF.

V usage is TRBV12-5 and J usage is TRBJ1-2; no reliable D call. In germline, CDR1 is LGHNT, CDR2 FRNRAP. V lost 2 bases and J lost 6, with 13 bases in between. The CDR3 spans 14 residues. The CDR3 here is CASGLQVHLHGYTF. CDR3 bases: TGTGCTAGTGGTTTGCAGGTACATCTCCATGGCTACACCTTC.

The rearrangement links TRBV7-2 to TRBJ1-5, with 7 positions matching TRBD1. Germline CDR1 reads SGHTA; CDR2 reads FQGNSA. This CDR3 region has 14 residues. V was pared by 5 bases and J by 8 bases, with 9 bases of the junction left unmatched. The CDR3 is CASSVRQGPEPQHF. Written as DNA, the CDR3 is TGTGCCAGCAGCGTACGACAGGGACCGGAGCCCCAGCATTTT.

J is TRBJ2-2 and V is TRBV11-2, with TRBD2 matching over 8 bases. J gave up 6 bases and V 3 bases, and 6 bases lay outside the gene matches. Germline CDR1 is SGHAT and CDR2 is FQNNGV. The CDR3 has 15 amino acids. The CDR3 nucleotides are TGTGCCAGCAGCTTGGGGAGCGGGAGCCCCGGGGAGCTGTTTTTT. It is translated as CASSLGSGSPGELFF.

The gene calls are TRBV5-4 and TRBJ2-5, with 10 bases lining up with TRBD1. The CDR3 covers 14 residues. V was pared by 3 bases and J by 4 bases, with 3 bases of the junction left unmatched. Germline loops: CDR1 SGHNT, CDR2 YYREEE (reference sequence). For the CDR3, the DNA is TGTGCCAGCAGCTCACGGACAGGGGGAGAGACCCAGTACTTC. Encoded protein: CASSSRTGGETQYF.